Given below is one T cell receptor (beta chain) in context. The assay was immunoSEQ multiplex PCR, and TCRdb's table has in-frame clones only and misses some. The sample contains around 80,000 clones, 90% to 96% of which appear only once. This entry comes from a study of T cell clonotyping in hematopoietic cell transplantation. The ends were cut back, 1 base at V and 8 bases at J, with 6 bases in the middle. The CDR3 is made up of 13 amino acids. Germline CDR1 SGHAT, CDR2 FQNNGV. Documented time point: recipient sample about 28 days before transplant, after cytoreduction. V is TRBV11-2 and J is TRBJ1-6; no firm D call. The source material was peripheral blood mononuclear cells, sampled before stem cell transplant. This sequence originates from a woman in her forties or fifties with acute myeloid leukemia. Some clones in this sample may be carry-over from other donors' samples. The chain's CDR3 is CASSLVTDSPLHF. Here the CDR3 DNA reads TGTGCCAGCAGCTTAGTTACGGATTCACCCCTCCACTTT.